The sequence of this T cell receptor (beta chain) was determined in a study of blood T cells in healthy people across ages. This clonotype was observed a few times. This CDR3 spans 15 amino acids. V gave up 0 bases and J gave up 6 bases, with 12 bases separating them. The germline gives CDR1 SEHNR, CDR2 FQNEAQ (reference sequence). A sample-barcoded 5' primer and a J-beta primer mix were used in a second PCR of about 7 to 11 cycles. MiXCR, applied by TCRdb to the 5' RACE reads, yields one record per CDR3 protein. The table has around 520,000 distinct CDR3 sequences, about 27% seen once. These data also formed part of another study, on T cells of mothers and their children. From that study: Researchers report slightly higher, though non-significant, overlap in related mother-child pairs than in unrelated pairs.

The origin of this receptor is a boy aged 2 to 9 in good health. The sequenced sample was blood. This rearrangement joins TRBV7-9 to TRBJ2-1, with a tentative D call TRBD2 (6 bases). This CDR3 reads CASSLATGVRNEQFF. The CDR3 nucleotides read TGTGCCAGCAGCTTAGCGACGGGAGTGCGCAATGAGCAGTTCTTC.